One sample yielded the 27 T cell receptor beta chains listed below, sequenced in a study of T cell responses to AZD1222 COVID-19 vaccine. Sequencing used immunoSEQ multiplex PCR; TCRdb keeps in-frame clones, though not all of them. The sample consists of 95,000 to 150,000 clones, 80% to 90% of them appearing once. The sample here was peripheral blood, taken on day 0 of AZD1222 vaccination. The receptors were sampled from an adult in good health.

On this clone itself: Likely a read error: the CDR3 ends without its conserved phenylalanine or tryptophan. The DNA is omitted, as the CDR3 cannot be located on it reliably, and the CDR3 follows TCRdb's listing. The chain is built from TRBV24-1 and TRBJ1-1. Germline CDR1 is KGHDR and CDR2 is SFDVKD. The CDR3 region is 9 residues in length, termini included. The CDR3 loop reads CATSDLVLC.

The CDR3 here is CASSVHGTGNQPQHF. The CDR3, as DNA: TGTGCCAGCAGTGTACACGGCACGGGCAATCAGCCCCAGCATTTT. The V call is TRBV2, the J call TRBJ1-5, with D unclear. Trimming stripped 4 bases from V and 2 bases from J, with 12 bases between. Germline lookup yields CDR1 SNHLY and CDR2 FYNNEI. The CDR3 covers 15 residues.

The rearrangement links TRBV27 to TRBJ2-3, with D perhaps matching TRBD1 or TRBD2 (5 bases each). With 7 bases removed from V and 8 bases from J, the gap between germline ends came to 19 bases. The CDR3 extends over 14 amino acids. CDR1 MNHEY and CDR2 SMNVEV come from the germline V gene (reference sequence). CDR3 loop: CASKTPAAGGTQYF. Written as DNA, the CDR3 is TGTGCCAGCAAAACCCCCGCTGCTGGGGGTACGCAGTATTTT.

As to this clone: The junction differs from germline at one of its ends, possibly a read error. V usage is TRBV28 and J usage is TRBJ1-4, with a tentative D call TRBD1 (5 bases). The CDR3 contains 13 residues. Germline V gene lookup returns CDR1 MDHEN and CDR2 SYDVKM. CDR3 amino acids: CASSFGTARKTVF. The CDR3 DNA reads TGTGCCAGCAGTTTCGGGACGGCCCGAAAAACTGTTTTT.

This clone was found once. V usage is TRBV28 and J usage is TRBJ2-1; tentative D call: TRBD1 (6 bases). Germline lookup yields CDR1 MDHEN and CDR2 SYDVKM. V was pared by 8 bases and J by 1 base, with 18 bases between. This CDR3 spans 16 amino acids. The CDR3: CASRPGRGRSYNEQFF. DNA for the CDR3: TGTGCCAGCCGCCCCGGCAGGGGCCGATCCTACAATGAGCAGTTCTTC.

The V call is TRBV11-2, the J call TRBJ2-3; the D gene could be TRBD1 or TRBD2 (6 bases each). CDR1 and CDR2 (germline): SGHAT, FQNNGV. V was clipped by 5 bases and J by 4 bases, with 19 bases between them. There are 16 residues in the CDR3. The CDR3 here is CASSPRVGGPPDTQYF. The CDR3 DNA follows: TGTGCCAGCAGCCCCAGGGTGGGGGGCCCGCCAGATACGCAGTATTTT.

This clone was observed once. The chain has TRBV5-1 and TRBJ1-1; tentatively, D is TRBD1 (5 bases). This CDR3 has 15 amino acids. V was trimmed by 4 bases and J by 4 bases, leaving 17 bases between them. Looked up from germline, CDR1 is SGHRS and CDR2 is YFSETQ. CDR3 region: CASSDLKAGGTEAFF. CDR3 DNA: TGCGCCAGCAGCGATTTGAAGGCCGGGGGCACTGAAGCTTTCTTT.

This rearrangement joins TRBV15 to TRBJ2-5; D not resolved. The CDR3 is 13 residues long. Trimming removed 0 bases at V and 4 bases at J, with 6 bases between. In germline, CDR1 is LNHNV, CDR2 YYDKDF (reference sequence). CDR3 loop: CATSRDQRETQYF. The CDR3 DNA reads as TGTGCCACCAGCAGAGATCAACGAGAGACCCAGTACTTC.

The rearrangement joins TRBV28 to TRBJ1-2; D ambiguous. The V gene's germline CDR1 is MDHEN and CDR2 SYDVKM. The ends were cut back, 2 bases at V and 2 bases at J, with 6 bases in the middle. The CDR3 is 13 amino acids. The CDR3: CASSLPGNYGYTF. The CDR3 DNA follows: TGTGCCAGCAGTTTACCAGGAAACTATGGCTACACCTTC.

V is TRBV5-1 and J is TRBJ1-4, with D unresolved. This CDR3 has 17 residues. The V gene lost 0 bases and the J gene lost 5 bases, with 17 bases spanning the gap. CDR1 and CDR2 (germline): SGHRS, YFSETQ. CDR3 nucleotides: TGCGCCAGCAGCTTGGCGAAAACGGCAGTCGAAAATGAAAAACTGTTTTTT. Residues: CASSLAKTAVENEKLFF.

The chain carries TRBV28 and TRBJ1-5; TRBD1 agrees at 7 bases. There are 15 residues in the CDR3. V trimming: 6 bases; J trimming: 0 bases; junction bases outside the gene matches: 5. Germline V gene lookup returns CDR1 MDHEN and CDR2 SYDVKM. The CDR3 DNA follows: TGTGCCAGCAGGACTCGGGACAGTAGCAATCAGCCCCAGCATTTT. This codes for CASRTRDSSNQPQHF.

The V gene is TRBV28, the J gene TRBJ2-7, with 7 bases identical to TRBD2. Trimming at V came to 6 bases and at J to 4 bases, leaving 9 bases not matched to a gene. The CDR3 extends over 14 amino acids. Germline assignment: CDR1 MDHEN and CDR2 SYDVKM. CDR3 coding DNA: TGTGCCAGCAGACCACCCGGGGGGAGGTACGAGCAGTACTTC. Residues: CASRPPGGRYEQYF.

The CDR3 spells CASSSVAREFF. CDR3 nucleotides: TGTGCCAGCAGTAGTGTGGCTCGGGAGTTCTTC. The rearrangement uses TRBV25-1 and TRBJ2-1; D unresolved. V was clipped by 5 bases and J by 14 bases, with 13 bases between them. Germline V gives CDR1 MGHDK, CDR2 SYGVNS. The CDR3 sequence is 11 residues long.

The CDR3 here is CASSRFEGEQGEQFF. The CDR3 DNA is TGCGCCAGCAGTCGTTTCGAGGGGGAGCAGGGTGAGCAGTTCTTC. The V and J genes are TRBV4-1 and TRBJ2-1; TRBD1 is a possible D gene (6 bases). Germline loops: CDR1 MGHRA, CDR2 YSYEKL. With 6 bases removed from V and 9 bases from J, the gap between germline ends came to 21 bases. This CDR3 has 15 amino acids.

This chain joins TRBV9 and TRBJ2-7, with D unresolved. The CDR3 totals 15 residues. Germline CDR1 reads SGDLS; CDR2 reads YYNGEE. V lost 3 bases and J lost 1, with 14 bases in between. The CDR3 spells CASSASWQMSYEQYF. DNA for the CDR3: TGTGCCAGCAGCGCCTCGTGGCAGATGTCCTACGAGCAGTACTTC. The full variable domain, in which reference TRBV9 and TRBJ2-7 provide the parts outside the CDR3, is DSGVTQTPKHLITATGQRVTLRCSPRSGDLSVYWYQQSLDQGLQFLIQYYNGEERAKGNILERFSAQQFPDLHSELNLSSLELGDSALYFCASSASWQMSYEQYFGPGTRLTVT.

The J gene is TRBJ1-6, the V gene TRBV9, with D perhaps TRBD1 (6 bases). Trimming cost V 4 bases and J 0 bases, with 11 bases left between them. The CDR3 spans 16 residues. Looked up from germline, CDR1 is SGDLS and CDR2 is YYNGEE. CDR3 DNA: TGTGCCAGCAGCCAGGACAGCTCCTCCTATAATTCACCCCTCCACTTT. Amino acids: CASSQDSSSYNSPLHF.

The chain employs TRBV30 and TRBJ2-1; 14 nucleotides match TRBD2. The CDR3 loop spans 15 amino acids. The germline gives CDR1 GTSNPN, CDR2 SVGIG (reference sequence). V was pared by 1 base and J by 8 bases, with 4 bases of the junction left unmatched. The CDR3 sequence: CAWSAGLAGGDEQFF. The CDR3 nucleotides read TGTGCCTGGAGTGCAGGACTAGCGGGAGGAGATGAGCAGTTCTTC. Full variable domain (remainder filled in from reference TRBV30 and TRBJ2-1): SQTIHQWPATLVQPVGSPLSLECTVEGTSNPNLYWYRQAAGRGLQLLFYSVGIGQISSEVPQNLSASRPQDRQFILSSKKLLLSDSGFYLCAWSAGLAGGDEQFFGPGTRLTVL.

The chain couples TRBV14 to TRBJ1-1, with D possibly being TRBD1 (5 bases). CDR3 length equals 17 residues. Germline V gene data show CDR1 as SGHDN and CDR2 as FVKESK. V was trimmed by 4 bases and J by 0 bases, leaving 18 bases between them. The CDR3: CASSPTIDRDMNTEAFF. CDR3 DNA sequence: TGTGCCAGCAGCCCCACTATAGACAGAGATATGAACACTGAAGCTTTCTTT.

The CDR3 spells CASRDGARVYEQYF. Here the CDR3 DNA reads TGTGCCAGCAGGGATGGGGCTAGGGTCTACGAGCAGTACTTC. The chain carries TRBV25-1 and TRBJ2-7, with D maybe TRBD1 (5 bases). The CDR3 is 14 residues long. V dropped 6 bases and J dropped 3 bases, with 15 bases sitting between them. Germline loops: CDR1 MGHDK, CDR2 SYGVNS.

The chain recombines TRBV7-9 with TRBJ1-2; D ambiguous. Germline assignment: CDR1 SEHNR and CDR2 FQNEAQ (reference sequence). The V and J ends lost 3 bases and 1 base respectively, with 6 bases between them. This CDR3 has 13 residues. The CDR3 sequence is CASSLAVNYGYTF. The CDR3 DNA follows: TGTGCCAGCAGCTTGGCCGTTAACTATGGCTACACCTTC.

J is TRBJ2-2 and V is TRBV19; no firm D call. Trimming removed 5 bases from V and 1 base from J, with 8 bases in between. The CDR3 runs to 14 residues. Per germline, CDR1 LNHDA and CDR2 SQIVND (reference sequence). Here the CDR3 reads CASSWDQNTGELFF. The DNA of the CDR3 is TGTGCCAGTAGTTGGGATCAGAACACCGGGGAGCTGTTTTTT.

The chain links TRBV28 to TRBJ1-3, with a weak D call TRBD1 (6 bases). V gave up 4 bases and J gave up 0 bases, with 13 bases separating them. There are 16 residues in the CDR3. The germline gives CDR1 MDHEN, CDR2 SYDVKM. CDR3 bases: TGTGCCAGCAGTTCCCTGGACAGCCTCTCTGGAAACACCATATATTTT. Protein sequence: CASSSLDSLSGNTIYF.

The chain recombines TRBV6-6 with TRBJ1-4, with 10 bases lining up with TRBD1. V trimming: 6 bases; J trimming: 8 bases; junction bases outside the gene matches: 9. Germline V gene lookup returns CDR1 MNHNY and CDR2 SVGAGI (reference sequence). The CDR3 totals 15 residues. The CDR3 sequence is CASSARQGAKEKLFF. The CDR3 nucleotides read TGTGCCAGCAGCGCCCGACAGGGGGCGAAAGAAAAACTGTTTTTT.

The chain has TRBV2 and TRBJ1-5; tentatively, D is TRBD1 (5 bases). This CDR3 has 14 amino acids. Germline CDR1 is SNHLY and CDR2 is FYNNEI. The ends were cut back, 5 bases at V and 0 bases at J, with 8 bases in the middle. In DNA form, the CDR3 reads TGTGCCAGCAGTTATAGGGGTAGCAATCAGCCCCAGCATTTT. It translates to CASSYRGSNQPQHF. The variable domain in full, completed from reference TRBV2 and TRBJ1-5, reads EPEVTQTPSHQVTQMGQEVILRCVPISNHLYFYWYRQILGQKVEFLVSFYNNEISEKSEIFDDQFSVERPDGSNFTLKIRSTKLEDSAMYFCASSYRGSNQPQHFGDGTRLSIL.

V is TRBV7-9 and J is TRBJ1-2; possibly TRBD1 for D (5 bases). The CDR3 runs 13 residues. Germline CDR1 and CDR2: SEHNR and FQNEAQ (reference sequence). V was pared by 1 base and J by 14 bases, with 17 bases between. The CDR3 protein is CASSLGGELDKTF. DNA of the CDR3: TGTGCCAGCAGCTTAGGAGGGGAACTAGACAAGACCTTC.

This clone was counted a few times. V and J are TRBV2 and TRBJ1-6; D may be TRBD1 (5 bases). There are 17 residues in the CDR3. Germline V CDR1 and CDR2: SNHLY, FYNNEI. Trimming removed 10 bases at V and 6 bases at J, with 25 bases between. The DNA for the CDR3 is TGTGCCACCAGCCCGGGCCTTGGGGACCCGGGTAATTCACCCCTCCACTTT. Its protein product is CATSPGLGDPGNSPLHF. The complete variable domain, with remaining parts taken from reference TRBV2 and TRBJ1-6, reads EPEVTQTPSHQVTQMGQEVILRCVPISNHLYFYWYRQILGQKVEFLVSFYNNEISEKSEIFDDQFSVERPDGSNFTLKIRSTKLEDSAMYFCATSPGLGDPGNSPLHFGNGTRLTVT.

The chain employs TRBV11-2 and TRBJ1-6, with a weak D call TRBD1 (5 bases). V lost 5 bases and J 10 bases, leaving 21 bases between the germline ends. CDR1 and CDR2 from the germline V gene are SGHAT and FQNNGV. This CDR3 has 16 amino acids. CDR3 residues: CASSPGTRLRRSPLHF. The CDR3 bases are TGTGCCAGCAGCCCCGGGACGCGGTTGAGGCGGTCACCCCTCCACTTT.